These 21 T cell receptor beta chains were all obtained from the same sample, sequenced in a study of blood T cell repertoires in COVID-19. Method: immunoSEQ multiplex PCR; TCRdb's copy keeps in-frame clones and lacks some. The sample has 180,000 or so clones; around 83% are singletons. Sequenced sample: PBMCs or T cells enriched from blood (not recorded which). These receptors were taken from a man between 45 and 60 years old who had recovered from COVID-19.

The genes are TRBV2 and TRBJ1-5, with D perhaps TRBD1 (6 bases). The CDR3 runs to 15 residues. V was shortened by 6 bases and J by 1 base, with 13 bases between the two germline ends. In germline, CDR1 is SNHLY, CDR2 FYNNEI. The chain's CDR3 is CASSPTGMSNQPQHF. Written as DNA, the CDR3 is TGTGCCAGCAGCCCCACAGGGATGAGCAATCAGCCCCAGCATTTT.

The chain joins TRBV7-9 to TRBJ1-6; D is uncertain. Per the germline V gene, CDR1 is SEHNR and CDR2 is FQNEAQ (reference sequence). Between the trimmed V and J ends, which lost 5 bases and 7 bases, there was a span of 15 bases. The CDR3 spans 15 residues. The CDR3 reads CASSRQGQRNSPLHF. The CDR3 region has the DNA TGTGCCAGCAGCCGCCAAGGGCAGCGGAATTCACCCCTCCACTTT.

The chain has TRBV2 and TRBJ1-5, with 7 bases aligning to TRBD1. Germline CDR1 reads SNHLY; CDR2 reads FYNNEI. The CDR3 sequence is 14 residues long. V dropped 6 bases and J dropped 4; count of bases not matched to a gene: 6. The CDR3 is CASSRGTDNQPQHF. The DNA of the CDR3 is TGTGCCAGCAGCAGGGGGACAGATAATCAGCCCCAGCATTTT.

The chain has TRBV5-1 and TRBJ2-3; 9 bases line up with TRBD2. The trim removed 2 bases at V and 2 bases at J, leaving 3 bases unmatched. Germline CDR1 SGHRS, CDR2 YFSETQ. The CDR3 spans 15 residues. The CDR3 loop is CASSFSGGTTDTQYF. DNA for the CDR3: TGCGCCAGCAGCTTTAGCGGGGGAACCACAGATACGCAGTATTTT.

The V and J genes are TRBV29-1 and TRBJ1-1, with D perhaps TRBD1 (6 bases). This CDR3 is 14 amino acids long. V was pared by 3 bases and J by 0 bases, with 11 bases between. Germline CDR1 is SQVTM and CDR2 is ANQGSEA. The CDR3, as DNA: TGCAGCGTTGATACCCAGGGGATGAACACTGAAGCTTTCTTT. Protein: CSVDTQGMNTEAFF.

In DNA form, the CDR3 reads TGTGCCAGCAGTGAATTTCAGGGATCGAATAGCTACAATGAGCAGTTCTTC. Amino acids: CASSEFQGSNSYNEQFF. The V call is TRBV6-1, the J call TRBJ2-1; D possibly corresponds to TRBD1 (5 bases). This CDR3 region has 17 residues. V lost 2 bases to trimming and J lost 3 bases, with 17 bases between them. CDR1 is MNHNS, CDR2 SASEGT, per germline.

V gene TRBV25-1 combines with J gene TRBJ1-3, with 9 bases matching TRBD1. Germline V gene data show CDR1 as MGHDK and CDR2 as SYGVNS. The ends lost 4 bases at V and 4 bases at J; junction bases unmatched: 5. The CDR3 sequence is 15 residues long. The DNA for the CDR3 is TGTGCCAGCAGTGCCGGACAGGGGCGAGGAAACACCATATATTTT. This encodes CASSAGQGRGNTIYF.

The chain recombines TRBV5-1 with TRBJ2-3; 7 bases align to TRBD1. Trimming removed 6 bases from V and 5 bases from J; junction bases left unmatched: 15. From germline, CDR1 is SGHRS and CDR2 YFSETQ. The CDR3 runs to 16 residues. CDR3 sequence reads: CASKTRQGNRGDTQYF. The DNA for the CDR3 is TGCGCCAGCAAAACCCGACAGGGTAATAGGGGAGATACGCAGTATTTT.

The chain couples TRBV18 to TRBJ1-1; D is uncertain. With 6 bases removed from V and 6 bases from J, the gap between germline ends came to 14 bases. Germline assignment: CDR1 KGHSH and CDR2 LQKENI. The CDR3 runs 13 residues. In DNA, the CDR3 is TGTGCCAGCTCCCAAGACACTCGCCCTGAAGCTTTCTTT. Amino acid sequence: CASSQDTRPEAFF.

The genes are TRBV6-5 and TRBJ1-5; 10 nucleotides match TRBD1. This CDR3 spans 15 amino acids. Germline loops: CDR1 MNHEY, CDR2 SVGAGI. V dropped 7 bases and J dropped 5; count of bases not matched to a gene: 8. CDR3 amino acids: CASKPDRGLHQPQHF. The CDR3 DNA reads TGTGCCAGCAAGCCCGACAGGGGGCTCCATCAGCCCCAGCATTTT.

V usage is TRBV6-5 and J usage is TRBJ2-7, with D possibly being TRBD2 (5 bases). V lost 7 bases to trimming and J lost 6 bases, with 16 bases between them. The CDR3 is 13 amino acids. Germline values: CDR1 MNHEY, CDR2 SVGAGI. The CDR3 here is CASKKPGVGEQYF. For the CDR3, the DNA is TGTGCCAGCAAGAAGCCCGGGGTCGGCGAGCAGTACTTC.

V gene TRBV7-2 combines with J gene TRBJ1-1, with 8 bases identical to TRBD1. The germline V gene has CDR1 SGHTA and CDR2 FQGNSA. The CDR3 consists of 14 residues. Trimming removed 5 bases from V and 4 bases from J; junction bases left unmatched: 6. The DNA for the CDR3 is TGTGCCAGCAGCCGGACAGGGACGGCCACTGAAGCTTTCTTT. Residues: CASSRTGTATEAFF.

This chain connects TRBV27 to TRBJ1-5, with 7 bases matching TRBD1. CDR1 is MNHEY and CDR2 is SMNVEV in the germline V gene (reference sequence). This CDR3 region has 15 residues. The V segment lost 6 bases and the J segment 0 bases; nucleotides outside the gene matches: 5. The CDR3 sequence: CASSTRDSSNQPQHF. For the CDR3, the DNA is TGTGCCAGCAGCACCCGGGACAGTAGCAATCAGCCCCAGCATTTT.

V and J are TRBV5-1 and TRBJ2-7; 8 positions match TRBD1. The junction had 5 bases not matched to a gene; V was cut back by 4 bases and J by 2 bases. CDR3 length: 14 amino acids. In germline, CDR1 is SGHRS, CDR2 YFSETQ. The CDR3 DNA follows: TGCGCCAGCAGCCGGACAGGGCCGACCTACGAGCAGTACTTC. Translation: CASSRTGPTYEQYF.

J is TRBJ1-2 and V is TRBV5-6; D is unresolved. Deletions cut 5 bases from V and 6 bases from J, with 14 bases between. The CDR3 is 13 amino acids. CDR1 and CDR2 from the germline V gene are SGHDT and YYEEEE. CDR3 nucleotides: TGTGCCAGCAGAAACACAGTTATTAATGGCTACACCTTC. Translation: CASRNTVINGYTF. The complete variable domain, with remaining parts taken from reference TRBV5-6 and TRBJ1-2, reads DAGVTQSPTHLIKTRGQQVTLRCSPKSGHDTVSWYQQALGQGPQFIFQYYEEEERQRGNFPDRFSGHQFPNYSSELNVNALLLGDSALYLCASRNTVINGYTFGSGTRLTVV.

Concerning this clone itself: The same CDR3 can be traced to other DNA sequences in this sample. V gene TRBV6-5 combines with J gene TRBJ2-6; no definite D call. V lost 7 bases to trimming and J lost 1 base, with 5 bases between them. From germline, CDR1 is MNHEY and CDR2 SVGAGI. The CDR3 contains 13 residues. The CDR3 region has the DNA TGTGCCAGCACCGTATCTGGGGCCAACGTCCTGACTTTC. Translated, it gives CASTVSGANVLTF.

J is TRBJ1-5 and V is TRBV7-9, with D possibly being TRBD1 (6 bases). This CDR3 has 13 residues. CDR1 SEHNR and CDR2 FQNEAQ come from the germline V gene (reference sequence). V was trimmed by 5 bases and J by 8 bases, leaving 13 bases between them. The CDR3 DNA follows: TGTGCCAGCAGCAACAGGGACATAGAGCCCCAGCATTTT. It codes for CASSNRDIEPQHF.

The chain joins TRBV3-1 (or the pseudogene TRBV3-2) to TRBJ1-1, with D perhaps TRBD1 (6 bases). The germline gives CDR1 LGHDT, CDR2 YNNKEL (reference sequence). V dropped 6 bases and J dropped 0 bases, with 14 bases sitting between them. This CDR3 contains 15 residues. In DNA form, the CDR3 reads TGTGCCAGCAGTCAGGGGCAAACTTTGAACACTGAAGCTTTCTTT. This codes for CASSQGQTLNTEAFF.

The CDR3 region is CSVLRDRGVYGYTF. In nucleotides, the CDR3 is TGCAGCGTTCTTCGGGACAGGGGCGTCTATGGCTACACCTTC. The chain recombines TRBV29-1 with TRBJ1-2, with TRBD1 matching over 10 bases. Germline lookup yields CDR1 SQVTM and CDR2 ANQGSEA. The CDR3 covers 14 residues. Trimming cost V 5 bases and J 4 bases; bases outside gene matches: 7.

This sequence joins TRBV11-2 and TRBJ1-1; D is perhaps TRBD1 (5 bases). V lost 7 bases and J 4 bases, leaving 13 bases between the germline ends. Germline loops: CDR1 SGHAT, CDR2 FQNNGV. The CDR3 consists of 13 residues. The DNA for the CDR3 is TGTGCCAGCAACTTCGGGGGGGGCACTGAAGCTTTCTTT. Translated, it gives CASNFGGGTEAFF.

The gene calls are TRBV7-6 and TRBJ1-2; 7 positions agree with TRBD1. Losses at the gene ends were 1 base for V and 7 bases for J; bases not matched to a gene: 3. The germline V gene has CDR1 SGHVS and CDR2 FNYEAQ. The CDR3 runs to 13 residues. The DNA for the CDR3 is TGTGCCAGCAGCTTAGAGGGGGCGCGTGGCTACACCTTC. This encodes CASSLEGARGYTF.